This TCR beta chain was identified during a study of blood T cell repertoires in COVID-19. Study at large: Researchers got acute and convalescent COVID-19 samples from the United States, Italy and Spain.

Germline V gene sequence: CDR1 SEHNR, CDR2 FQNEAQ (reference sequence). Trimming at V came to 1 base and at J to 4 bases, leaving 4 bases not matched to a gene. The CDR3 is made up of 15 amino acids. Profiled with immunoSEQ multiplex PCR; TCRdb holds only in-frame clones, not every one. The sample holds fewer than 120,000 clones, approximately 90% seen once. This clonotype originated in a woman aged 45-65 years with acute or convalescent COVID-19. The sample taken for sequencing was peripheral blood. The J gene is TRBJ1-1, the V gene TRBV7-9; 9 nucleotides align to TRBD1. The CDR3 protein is CASSLGTGGGTEAFF. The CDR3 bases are TGTGCCAGCAGCTTAGGCACAGGGGGCGGCACTGAAGCTTTCTTT.